These 30 T cell receptor beta chains originate from one sample sequenced in a study. TCRdb reprocessed the 5' RACE reads via MiXCR and lists one record per CDR3 protein. The table lists about 57,000 distinct CDR3 sequences, around 26% of them singletons. Sample: tumor-infiltrating memory CD4+ T cells sorted from the breast tumor. Subset denoted: memory CD4+ T cells, CD4+CD45RO+CD25-. The origin of the receptors is a female donor with breast cancer.

This chain joins TRBV10-3 and TRBJ2-1; 7 bases fit TRBD1. The CDR3 has 14 residues. Per germline, CDR1 ENHRY and CDR2 SYGVKD. The ends lost 7 bases at V and 1 base at J; junction bases unmatched: 4. The CDR3 loop reads CAIMGQSSYNEQFF. For the CDR3, the DNA is TGTGCCATCATGGGACAGTCGTCCTACAATGAGCAGTTCTTC.

This clonotype was seen a handful of times. The chain is built from TRBV7-2 and TRBJ2-7; D is unclear. The V end was cut by 5 bases, the J end by 6 bases, with 14 bases between. The CDR3 runs 13 residues. The germline V gene encodes CDR1 SGHTA and CDR2 FQGNSA. The CDR3 nucleotides are TGTGCCAGCAGCCTCCTAGGAAGGAGCGAGCAGTACTTC. Translation gives CASSLLGRSEQYF.

The chain is built from TRBV3-1 and TRBJ2-3; 7 bases agree with TRBD2. Germline assignment: CDR1 LGHDT and CDR2 YNNKEL (reference sequence). This CDR3 spans 14 amino acids. The V segment lost 2 bases and the J segment 4 bases; nucleotides outside the gene matches: 3. CDR3 sequence: CASSQIAGSDTQYF. Written as DNA, the CDR3 is TGTGCCAGCAGCCAAATAGCGGGCTCAGATACGCAGTATTTT.

The rearrangement joins TRBV24-1 to TRBJ2-3; 8 bases line up with TRBD1. Germline CDR1 KGHDR, CDR2 SFDVKD. Trimming cost V 2 bases and J 5 bases; bases outside gene matches: 5. The CDR3 contains 15 residues. CDR3 amino acids: CATSDSGTGGDTQYF. The CDR3 DNA is TGTGCCACCAGTGATTCCGGGACAGGAGGAGATACGCAGTATTTT.

This clonotype was seen a single time. Relative to the germline gene, one junction end is altered; a read error may explain this. DNA of the CDR3: TGTGCCAGCAGTCCTGCTAGCGTGATTACCTCTTTC. This codes for CASSPASVITSF. This rearrangement joins TRBV12-3 or TRBV12-4 to TRBJ2-7, with D possibly matching TRBD2 (6 bases). The CDR3 runs to 12 residues.

The chain carries TRBV12-3 or TRBV12-4 and TRBJ1-5; D not resolved. The CDR3 sequence is 13 residues long. The ends were cut back, 4 bases at V and 3 bases at J, with 7 bases in the middle. The CDR3 is CASSCWINQPQHF. The DNA for the CDR3 is TGTGCCAGCAGTTGTTGGATCAATCAGCCCCAGCATTTT.

This clonotype is labeled medium-sized. The V gene is TRBV7-2, the J gene TRBJ2-1; TRBD1 is a possible D gene (6 bases). The V end lost 8 bases, the J end lost 8 bases, and 16 bases lay between the germline ends. The CDR3 totals 13 residues. Germline V gene data show CDR1 as SGHTA and CDR2 as FQGNSA. CDR3: CASSDYNRDEQFF. The CDR3 region has the DNA TGTGCCAGCTCGGATTATAACAGGGATGAGCAGTTCTTC.

The chain couples TRBV20-1 to TRBJ1-4, with a tentative D call TRBD1 (5 bases). CDR1 is DFQATT, CDR2 SNEGSKA, per germline (reference sequence). The V and J ends lost 2 bases and 8 bases respectively, with 15 bases between them. The CDR3 contains 14 residues. CDR3 DNA: TGCAGTGCTAGACATGACACGGGACGAGAAAAACTGTTTTTT. Protein product: CSARHDTGREKLFF.

This clonotype was observed at least ten times. The gene calls are TRBV7-8 and TRBJ2-3; D gene unclear. Germline V gives CDR1 SGHVS, CDR2 FQNEAQ. CDR3 length equals 15 residues. V lost 2 bases, J lost 2 bases, and 11 bases lay in between. CDR3 DNA: TGTGCCAGCAGCTTACACTCCCTCCCCACAGATACGCAGTATTTT. Protein: CASSLHSLPTDTQYF.

The chain uses TRBV9 and TRBJ2-3, with 12 bases aligning to TRBD2. Germline lookup yields CDR1 SGDLS and CDR2 YYNGEE. The trim removed 4 bases at V and 6 bases at J, leaving 15 bases unmatched. The CDR3 covers 18 residues. In nucleotides, the CDR3 is TGTGCCAGCAGCCCATGCAAAACTAGCGGGAGGTATCTGGATACGCAGTATTTT. Translating it yields CASSPCKTSGRYLDTQYF.

This clonotype was counted at least ten times. The CDR3 loop reads CASSSTSGSTDTQYF. CDR3 nucleotide sequence: TGCGCCAGCAGCTCGACTAGCGGGAGTACAGATACGCAGTATTTT. The V call is TRBV5-1, the J call TRBJ2-3, with 12 positions matching TRBD2. Germline V gene data show CDR1 as SGHRS and CDR2 as YFSETQ. CDR3 length: 15 amino acids. Trimming cost V 3 bases and J 3 bases; bases outside gene matches: 2.

The chain is built from TRBV5-6 and TRBJ2-1; 14 bases align to TRBD2. J lost 5 bases, V lost 0 bases, and 10 bases had no gene match. This CDR3 spans 19 amino acids. Germline loops: CDR1 SGHDT, CDR2 YYEEEE. Here the CDR3 reads CASSLANFVGLAGDNEQFF. As DNA, the CDR3 is TGTGCCAGCAGCTTGGCCAATTTTGTGGGACTAGCGGGAGACAATGAGCAGTTCTTC.

There are a few counts of this clonotype. This chain links TRBV5-6 with TRBJ1-2; maybe TRBD1 (6 bases). Germline CDR1 SGHDT, CDR2 YYEEEE. The CDR3 sequence is 12 residues long. V lost 3 bases to trimming and J lost 7 bases, with 10 bases between them. Here the CDR3 DNA reads TGTGCCAGCAGCTCATCCAGGGGTGGCTACACCTTC. Translation gives CASSSSRGGYTF.

The chain recombines TRBV28 with TRBJ1-1, with TRBD1 matching over 8 bases. Germline V lookup: CDR1 MDHEN, CDR2 SYDVKM. Trimming cost V 4 bases and J 0 bases; bases outside gene matches: 16. The CDR3 runs 19 residues. The CDR3 sequence is CASSSLFTGGATVNTEAFF. Here the CDR3 DNA reads TGTGCCAGCAGTTCCCTGTTTACAGGGGGAGCAACTGTGAACACTGAAGCTTTCTTT.

The chain recombines TRBV4-2 with TRBJ2-3; 7 bases line up with TRBD2. This CDR3 spans 17 amino acids. CDR1 LGHNA and CDR2 YNFKEQ come from the germline V gene. V gave up 4 bases and J gave up 1 base; unmatched junction bases: 11. DNA of the CDR3: TGTGCCAGCAGCCCCAAAGAGGGCGGGGGTGGCACAGATACGCAGTATTTT. Protein product: CASSPKEGGGGTDTQYF.

V gene TRBV7-8 combines with J gene TRBJ2-3; D call uncertain. V was clipped by 3 bases and J by 2 bases, with 9 bases between them. Per germline, CDR1 SGHVS and CDR2 FQNEAQ. The CDR3 loop spans 14 amino acids. The CDR3, as DNA: TGTGCCAGCAGCTTGTTCGAATCCACAGATACGCAGTATTTT. Its protein is CASSLFESTDTQYF.

This clonotype has a handful of counts. The chain employs TRBV4-2 and TRBJ1-5, with a tentative D call TRBD1 (6 bases). V was shortened by 0 bases and J by 0 bases, with 6 bases between the two germline ends. This CDR3 has 15 amino acids. Looked up from germline, CDR1 is LGHNA and CDR2 is YNFKEQ. In nucleotides, the CDR3 is TGTGCCAGCAGCCAAGAACAGGGTAGCAATCAGCCCCAGCATTTT. This sequence encodes CASSQEQGSNQPQHF.

V gene TRBV28 combines with J gene TRBJ1-2; 9 nucleotides agree with TRBD1. The CDR3 consists of 12 residues. Germline assignment: CDR1 MDHEN and CDR2 SYDVKM. V lost 1 base and J lost 14; bases outside the gene matches: 5. The CDR3 nucleotides are TGTGCCAGCAGTTTATACCGACAGGGGGAAACCTTC. Protein product: CASSLYRQGETF.

This clonotype was observed many times. The chain uses TRBV12-3 or TRBV12-4 and TRBJ2-7; TRBD1 matches at 7 bases. This CDR3 spans 14 amino acids. The J segment lost 2 bases and the V segment lost 4 bases, leaving 5 bases of the junction unmatched. CDR3 nucleotides: TGTGCCAGCAGTTCCCATGGACAGGCCTACGAGCAGTACTTC. The encoded protein is CASSSHGQAYEQYF.

The chain couples TRBV5-1 to TRBJ2-1; 12 bases match TRBD2. CDR1 and CDR2 from the germline V gene are SGHRS and YFSETQ. V gave up 4 bases and J gave up 6 bases; unmatched junction bases: 8. This CDR3 region has 16 residues. The CDR3 here is CASSSQLAGGFNEQFF. The CDR3 nucleotides read TGCGCCAGCAGCAGCCAACTAGCGGGAGGCTTCAATGAGCAGTTCTTC.

The V call is TRBV10-1, the J call TRBJ2-7, with 12 bases matching TRBD1. V gave up 3 bases and J gave up 4 bases; unmatched junction bases: 4. Germline V gives CDR1 WNHNN, CDR2 SYGVQD (reference sequence). The CDR3 is 15 residues long. CDR3 bases: TGCGCCAGCAGTGAAGGGACAGGGGGCTCATACGAGCAGTACTTC. Encoded protein: CASSEGTGGSYEQYF.

The sample holds many counts of this clonotype. The rearrangement links TRBV9 to TRBJ2-7; D is perhaps TRBD1 or TRBD2 (5 bases each). Germline CDR1 is SGDLS and CDR2 is YYNGEE. The ends were cut back, 3 bases at V and 2 bases at J, with 15 bases in the middle. The CDR3 covers 15 residues. The CDR3 spells CASSARDGKTYEQYF. DNA of the CDR3: TGTGCCAGCAGCGCCCGGGACGGCAAGACCTACGAGCAGTACTTC.

This clonotype was seen more than once but under ten times. The chain has TRBV7-2 and TRBJ2-2; D is possibly TRBD1 (6 bases). Looked up from germline, CDR1 is SGHTA and CDR2 is FQGNSA. The V and J ends lost 4 bases and 1 base respectively, with 7 bases between them. This CDR3 is 14 amino acids long. The CDR3 spells CASSSTGNTGELFF. The DNA for the CDR3 is TGTGCCAGCAGCTCGACAGGGAACACCGGGGAGCTGTTTTTT.

The chain carries TRBV6-1 and TRBJ2-6; D might be TRBD2 (5 bases). The V end was cut by 5 bases, the J end by 0 bases, with 11 bases between. Germline-derived CDR1 and CDR2 are MNHNS and SASEGT. This CDR3 comprises 16 residues. CDR3 residues: CASSRRVYSGANVLTF. The CDR3 DNA is TGTGCCAGCAGTCGGCGGGTATACTCTGGGGCCAACGTCCTGACTTTC.

The sample holds a few counts of this clonotype. J is TRBJ2-5 and V is TRBV5-1; 10 positions match TRBD2. The CDR3 runs to 16 residues. The V gene's germline CDR1 is SGHRS and CDR2 YFSETQ. The V segment lost 0 bases and the J segment 7 bases; nucleotides outside the gene matches: 9. This CDR3 reads CASSLDPSGSFGTQYF. CDR3 nucleotide sequence: TGCGCCAGCAGCTTGGATCCTAGCGGGAGTTTCGGGACCCAGTACTTC.

This clonotype occurred once. J is TRBJ2-2 and V is TRBV5-1, with D perhaps given as TRBD1 or TRBD2 (5 bases each). This CDR3 spans 16 amino acids. The germline CDR1 and CDR2 sequences are SGHRS and YFSETQ. Trimming pared 2 bases from V and 5 bases from J, leaving 16 bases between. The CDR3 reads CASSFTEGLGTGELFF. Written as DNA, the CDR3 is TGCGCCAGCAGCTTTACCGAGGGGCTGGGAACCGGGGAGCTGTTTTTT.

The sample holds a few counts of this clonotype. The gene calls are TRBV5-1 and TRBJ1-1; D ambiguous. The CDR3 totals 17 residues. Trimming cost V 4 bases and J 0 bases, with 19 bases left between them. Germline V gives CDR1 SGHRS, CDR2 YFSETQ. CDR3 coding DNA: TGCGCCAGCAGCCCCGAGATGTACAGAGTTGTGAACACTGAAGCTTTCTTT. Translation gives CASSPEMYRVVNTEAFF.

The chain links TRBV10-3 to TRBJ2-7; perhaps D is TRBD1 or TRBD2 (5 bases each). The CDR3 is 14 amino acids. The germline V gene encodes CDR1 ENHRY and CDR2 SYGVKD. V was pared by 10 bases and J by 4 bases, with 20 bases between. CDR3 sequence (DNA): TGTGCCACCCGGGACCGCGTGGGAGAGTACGAGCAGTACTTC. Its protein is CATRDRVGEYEQYF.

This clonotype has a handful of counts. The chain uses TRBV28 and TRBJ1-2; 8 bases match TRBD1. V lost 3 bases, J lost 7 bases, and 1 base stayed unmatched. CDR3 length: 12 amino acids. CDR1 MDHEN and CDR2 SYDVKM come from the germline V gene. The CDR3 bases are TGTGCCAGCAGTTTCGGGACAGGTGGCTACACCTTC. Translation: CASSFGTGGYTF.

This clonotype was seen more than once but under ten times. The chain employs TRBV6-5 and TRBJ2-3; the match to TRBD2 covers 7 bases. Trimming took 4 bases from V and 4 from J; bases not matched to a gene: 8. The germline V gene has CDR1 MNHEY and CDR2 SVGAGI. The CDR3 sequence is 15 residues long. CDR3 loop: CASSSKSSGSDTQYF. CDR3 bases: TGTGCCAGCAGTTCAAAGAGTAGCGGGTCAGATACGCAGTATTTT.